These T cell receptor beta chains were read from a single sample in a study of blood T cell repertoires in COVID-19. Here immunoSEQ multiplex PCR was the method, and the copy in TCRdb shows in-frame clones only, minus some. Of roughly 200,000 clones listed, roughly 89% were seen once; the top ten hold over 2%. Sequencing was carried out using PBMCs or T cells enriched from blood (not recorded which). The origin of the receptors is a woman in her forties with acute COVID-19. Each CDR3 is given with its conserved first and last residue. Clone size appears in some rows only: once, few, many, or a class for an expanded clone.

once TRBV9 CASSGGTSGGAYNEQFF
. TRBV6-2/TRBV6-3 CASSSPGLVAVQVNEQFF
. TRBV19 CASSGHLTNYGYTF
. TRBV7-9 CASSSQAGAPGEQYF
. TRBV19 CASSARTDSVGYGYTF
. TRBV6-5 CASSSGENPAEAFF
. TRBV27 CASSSRGGTNEKLFF
. TRBV19 CASSAPQGAVETQYF
. TRBV4-1 CASSQVAEGVGEQETQYF
. TRBV5-4 CASSLTTGGFGYGYTF
few TRBV6-5 CASTGGRGSPLHF
. TRBV7-9 CASSLFQGVAVSEQYF
. TRBV28 CASSLRPGYTPYEQYF
. TRBV13 CASSLSRGTSGANVLTF
. TRBV2 CASSKQGFTSYEQYF
. TRBV5-1 CASSGGQGSSYNEQFF
. TRBV7-9 CASSTTSDSYEQYF
. TRBV5-4 CASSSDDRAYSGELFF
. TRBV6-1 CASSEPLTGTSGKDEQFF
once TRBV19 CASSPSGRATDTQYF
. TRBV11-2 CASSLVRGQGVTGELFF
once TRBV7-8 CASRDVGGPPYNQPQHF
. TRBV19 CASSPRGSSYNEQFF
. TRBV4-1 CASSQVQGTGYNQPQHF
. TRBV7-6 CASSPDGGETQYF
few TRBV6-2/TRBV6-3 CASSYAGAYEQYF
. TRBV13 CASSLSGSLETQYF
. TRBV6-4 CASSPDSGYNSPLHF
. TRBV5-1 CASSLYSATNEKLFF
. TRBV19 CASWDRGLVQPQHF
. TRBV27 CASSTGQGALYNSPLHF
. TRBV7-9 CASSSFDTRNIQYF
. TRBV7-8 CASSLSGGASNEQYF
. TRBV6-5 CASSYFGRVADGYTF